Sequencing of this TCR beta chain was carried out in a study of cytomegalovirus exposure and HLA in healthy donors (dated by TCRdb to 2016 to 2017). In the study overall: According to a later analysis, one platform produced both the roughly 120 validation repertoires and the 730 or so repertoires of the first cohort. The study aimed to test whether cataloging public T cell receptors could reveal signatures of past pathogen exposure. Besides the first cohort of around 700 subjects, a separate validation cohort made up of 120 different subjects was used. High-throughput TCR immunosequencing, statistical association of individual TCRs with disease status, and machine learning were combined to predict cytomegalovirus infection status. Study-wide findings and limitations: Three of the identified cytomegalovirus-associated TCR beta chains were confirmed in vitro to be specific for cytomegalovirus antigens. The classifier was reported to diagnose cytomegalovirus status with high specificity and sensitivity in both the original cohort and the validation cohort. The study gave a list of 150 to 200 TCR beta chains associated with cytomegalovirus. All 130 or so repertoires were used to score co-occurrence in the validation cohort in a later analysis, because that analysis had no HLA typing for the cohort. In a later analysis, TCRs clustered in the first cohort were found to also tend to co-occur in the 130 or so validation repertoires, with 90% to 95% of cluster scores above 0. According to the authors, the approach could potentially be generalized to other disease states and immunological phenotypes. Most TCR sequences were seen in very few donors, while some public TCRs were found in many individuals.

Library preparation was by the immunoSEQ multiplex PCR assay. The paper's processing steps were these. A statistical classification framework was developed to diagnose cytomegalovirus status using the catalog of TCR beta chain sequences. The source is immuneACCESS, and TCRdb retained only in-frame sequences with V and J called. Part of the clones is not carried over; for the studies checked, unresolved V genes explain less than half of this, and the remainder is unexplained. That table is the source of V, J and clone size, and D and trimming were worked out from the DNA. Within this sample are about 150,000 clones, with about 86% of them counted one time only. Of the sample, roughly 2.1% is held by the ten largest clones. Regarding this clone: This clone's antigen is unknown. No clone much larger than this one lies a single base away; base qualities are absent. This CDR3 is also generated by other DNA sequences in the sample.

The CDR3 spans 15 residues, from the cysteine through the phenylalanine. CDR3 DNA is the only sequence kept; it has 45 bases, read in frame from the first base. CDR1 is given as SGDLS and CDR2 as YYNGEE, both from the germline V gene. Trimming at the junction amounts to 0 bases on V and 0 bases on J, and the germline ends lie 7 bases apart. The donors belonged to the validation cohort of around 120 subjects, which was separate from the approximately 700-subject first cohort. Recombination linked TRBV9 to TRBJ2-1; the D gene identity is not certain. This clonotype was obtained from a human donor in good health. Sequenced input: PBMCs. The nucleotides read TGTGCCAGCAGCGTAGGAACGAGCTCCTACAATGAGCAGTTCTTC. This codes for CASSVGTSSYNEQFF. Full variable domain (CDR3 extended with the reference TRBV9 and TRBJ2-1 proteins): DSGVTQTPKHLITATGQRVTLRCSPRSGDLSVYWYQQSLDQGLQFLIQYYNGEERAKGNILERFSAQQFPDLHSELNLSSLELGDSALYFCASSVGTSSYNEQFFGPGTRLTVL.